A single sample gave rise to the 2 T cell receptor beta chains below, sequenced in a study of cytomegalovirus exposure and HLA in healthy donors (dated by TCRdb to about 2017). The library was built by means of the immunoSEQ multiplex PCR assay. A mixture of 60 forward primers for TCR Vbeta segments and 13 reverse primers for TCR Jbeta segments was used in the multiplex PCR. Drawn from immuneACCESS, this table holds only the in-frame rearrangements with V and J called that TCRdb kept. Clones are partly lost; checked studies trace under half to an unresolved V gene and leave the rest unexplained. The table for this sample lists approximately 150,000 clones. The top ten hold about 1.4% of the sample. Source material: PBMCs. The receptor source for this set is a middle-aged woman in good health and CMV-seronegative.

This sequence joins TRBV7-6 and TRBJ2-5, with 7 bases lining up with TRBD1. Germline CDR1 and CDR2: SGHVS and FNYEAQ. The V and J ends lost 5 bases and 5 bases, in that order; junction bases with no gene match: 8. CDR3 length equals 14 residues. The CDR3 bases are TGTGCCAGCAGCCCCACGATAGGGGGCGAGACCCAGTACTTC. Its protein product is CASSPTIGGETQYF.

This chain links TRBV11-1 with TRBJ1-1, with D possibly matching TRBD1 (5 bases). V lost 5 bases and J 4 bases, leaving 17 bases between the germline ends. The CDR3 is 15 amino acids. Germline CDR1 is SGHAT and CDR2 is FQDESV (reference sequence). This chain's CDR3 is CASSIPGRLGTEAFF. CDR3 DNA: TGTGCCAGCAGCATCCCAGGGAGGCTGGGCACTGAAGCTTTCTTT.